The clone carrying this TCR beta chain was seen only a few times. Antigen unknown. The sample belongs to a study of T cells after yellow fever vaccination. Overall study context: Fractions of limited cellularity were prepared by means of SMART-Seq v4 Ultra Low Input. General study findings and limits: On re-exposure, the response was weaker but peaked faster, at day 5 versus 15. Most clones from primary vaccination were detected again post-booster (just under 97% CD4, 88% CD8). The study noted that FACS-sorted repertoires could contain abundant clonotypes contaminating from the bulk population.

Each CDR3 protein is one row after TCRdb ran MiXCR on the 5' RACE reads. Of 300,000 to 350,000 distinct CDR3 sequences in the sample, roughly 10% were seen once. This TCR came from a young man who received the YFV17D yellow fever vaccine. Material: CD4+ T cells sorted from PBMCs, obtained 45 days after the yellow fever booster vaccination.

In nucleotides, the CDR3 is TGTGCCAGCAGCTTAGATAGGACCTCCCGGCAGTACGTC. It yields the protein CASSLDRTSRQYV. The chain is built from TRBV11-2 and TRBJ2-7, with D unresolved. CDR1 is SGHAT and CDR2 is FQNNGV in the germline V gene. V was cut by 0 bases and J by 9 bases, with 12 bases left in between. The length of the CDR3 is 13 residues.